Presented here are 31 T cell receptor beta chains from one specimen sequenced in a study of blood T cell repertoires in COVID-19. TCRdb keeps only in-frame clones here, not all; method: immunoSEQ multiplex PCR. This table has approximately 210,000 clones, around four fifths appearing once. The source material was peripheral blood. The source is a woman aged 80 or older with COVID-19, enrolled during active disease.

This chain uses TRBV3-1 (or the pseudogene TRBV3-2) with TRBJ2-3; no clear D. Germline V lookup: CDR1 LGHDT, CDR2 YNNKEL (reference sequence). V shed 8 bases and J shed 0 bases, with 3 bases lying between them. The CDR3 is 11 residues long. The CDR3 region is CASRSTDTQYF. CDR3 in DNA: TGTGCCAGCCGTAGCACAGATACGCAGTATTTT.

This clone was seen a few times. In DNA form, the CDR3 reads TGTGCCAGCAGCAAAACTAGCGGGGGGACGTCCTGGGGGACCCAGTACTTC. It codes for CASSKTSGGTSWGTQYF. The J gene is TRBJ2-5, the V gene TRBV7-9; 12 nucleotides agree with TRBD2. V lost 5 bases, J lost 7 bases, and 14 bases stayed unmatched. The V gene's germline CDR1 is SEHNR and CDR2 FQNEAQ (reference sequence). The CDR3 has 17 residues.

This chain links TRBV11-2 with TRBJ1-6; weak D call: TRBD1 (5 bases). The CDR3 has 16 residues. Trimming shortened V by 5 bases and J by 0 bases, and 11 bases separated the two germline ends. Germline V CDR1 and CDR2: SGHAT, FQNNGV. CDR3 amino acids: CASSLTARSYNSPLHF. CDR3 DNA sequence: TGTGCCAGCAGCCTGACAGCCCGCTCCTATAATTCACCCCTCCACTTT.

The chain links TRBV24-1 to TRBJ2-2, with D possibly being TRBD1 (5 bases). Trimming pared 0 bases from V and 0 bases from J, leaving 7 bases between. The CDR3 has 16 residues. Germline lookup yields CDR1 KGHDR and CDR2 SFDVKD. CDR3 residues: CATSDLWTTNTGELFF. As DNA, the CDR3 is TGTGCCACCAGTGATTTGTGGACAACGAACACCGGGGAGCTGTTTTTT.

The chain links TRBV6-4 to TRBJ1-1; 8 bases are shared with TRBD1. Germline CDR1 reads MRHNA; CDR2 reads SNTAGT. This CDR3 comprises 16 residues. The trim removed 7 bases at V and 5 bases at J, leaving 15 bases unmatched. CDR3 in DNA: TGTGCCAGCAAAGGACAGGGAATGAAAGGGGGAACTGAAGCTTTCTTT. As protein: CASKGQGMKGGTEAFF.

The J gene is TRBJ1-2, the V gene TRBV28, with 8 bases fitting TRBD1. Unmatched junction bases numbered 5, after V lost 6 bases and J lost 2 bases. This CDR3 is built from 14 residues. CDR1 is MDHEN, CDR2 SYDVKM, per germline. The CDR3 spells CASSTGGVNYGYTF. CDR3 coding DNA: TGTGCCAGCAGCACAGGGGGTGTAAACTATGGCTACACCTTC.

Only a few counts were recorded for this clone. This chain connects TRBV19 to TRBJ1-2, with 7 bases lining up with TRBD1. This CDR3 has 12 amino acids. V dropped 7 bases and J dropped 7; count of bases not matched to a gene: 6. The germline CDR1 and CDR2 sequences are LNHDA and SQIVND (reference sequence). The CDR3 nucleotides are TGTGCCAGTACCGGACAGGTGCTTGGCTACACCTTC. Amino acids: CASTGQVLGYTF.

V gene TRBV18 combines with J gene TRBJ2-3, with D possibly being TRBD2 (6 bases). The CDR3 sequence is 15 residues long. The V end lost 3 bases, the J end lost 0 bases, and 10 bases lay between the germline ends. In germline, CDR1 is KGHSH, CDR2 LQKENI. CDR3 sequence reads: CASSPGGFSTDTQYF. CDR3 coding DNA: TGTGCCAGCTCACCCGGGGGATTTAGCACAGATACGCAGTATTTT.

In DNA form, the CDR3 reads TGTGCCAGCAGCGTTAGCGGGGTTTACGAGCAGTACTTC. Its protein is CASSVSGVYEQYF. V usage is TRBV7-6 and J usage is TRBJ2-7; 8 positions agree with TRBD2. V dropped 5 bases and J dropped 4; count of bases not matched to a gene: 4. Germline CDR1 and CDR2: SGHVS and FNYEAQ. This CDR3 has 13 residues.

This chain uses TRBV5-4 with TRBJ2-1; D is ambiguous. The CDR3 spans 12 residues. The germline CDR1 and CDR2 sequences are SGHNT and YYREEE (reference sequence). The ends were cut back, 3 bases at V and 6 bases at J, with 7 bases in the middle. The DNA for the CDR3 is TGTGCCAGCAGCTCATTAGTCAATGAGCAGTTCTTC. This gives the protein CASSSLVNEQFF.

The chain recombines TRBV12-3 or TRBV12-4 with TRBJ1-4; D is unresolved. This CDR3 is 13 amino acids long. V lost 6 bases to trimming and J lost 4 bases, with 9 bases between them. CDR3 in amino acids: CASRVRVNEKLFF. The DNA of the CDR3 is TGTGCCAGCAGGGTGAGGGTTAATGAAAAACTGTTTTTT.

The CDR3, as DNA: TGTGCCAGCAGTTTACAGCAGGGTATGGGTTATGGCTACACCTTC. This sequence encodes CASSLQQGMGYGYTF. The gene calls are TRBV28 and TRBJ1-2, with D maybe TRBD1 (5 bases). The CDR3 sequence is 15 residues long. Germline V gene lookup returns CDR1 MDHEN and CDR2 SYDVKM. The V gene lost 2 bases and the J gene lost 5 bases, with 15 bases spanning the gap.

This clone was seen a handful of times. The chain recombines TRBV7-2 with TRBJ2-5, with D possibly being TRBD2 (5 bases). The germline V gene encodes CDR1 SGHTA and CDR2 FQGNSA. CDR3 size: 17 residues. V lost 4 bases, J lost 2 bases, and 20 bases lay in between. The CDR3 reads CASSSPLLGLIQETQYF. The CDR3 DNA reads TGTGCCAGCAGCTCTCCCCTCCTTGGACTGATTCAAGAGACCCAGTACTTC.

The rearrangement links TRBV5-4 to TRBJ2-3; maybe TRBD2 (5 bases). The CDR3 contains 16 residues. Per germline, CDR1 SGHNT and CDR2 YYREEE (reference sequence). Trimming took off 0 bases at V and 4 bases at J, with 15 bases between the two ends. The DNA of the CDR3 is TGTGCCAGCAGCTTGGGCTTCGGGGTGAGGGCAGATACGCAGTATTTT. Translated, it gives CASSLGFGVRADTQYF.

In its sample, this clone was seen a few times. V and J are TRBV27 and TRBJ2-1; D perhaps matches TRBD2 (5 bases). Germline assignment: CDR1 MNHEY and CDR2 SMNVEV (reference sequence). V shed 5 bases and J shed 3 bases, with 14 bases lying between them. This CDR3 has 15 residues. The CDR3 sequence is CASSPPRTFYNEQFF. The DNA for the CDR3 is TGTGCCAGCAGTCCCCCCCGGACTTTCTACAATGAGCAGTTCTTC.

This rearrangement joins TRBV28 to TRBJ1-2, with 12 nucleotides matching TRBD1. J was trimmed by 6 bases and V by 4 bases; bases with no gene match: 9. The CDR3 extends over 16 amino acids. Germline CDR1 reads MDHEN; CDR2 reads SYDVKM. The DNA of the CDR3 is TGTGCCAGCAGTTCTCCCGGGACAGGGGGCAGGGATGGCTACACCTTC. It encodes CASSSPGTGGRDGYTF.

The chain links TRBV30 to TRBJ1-5; D might be TRBD1 (5 bases). Trimming took off 4 bases at V and 4 bases at J, with 11 bases between the two ends. Germline V gives CDR1 GTSNPN, CDR2 SVGIG (reference sequence). The CDR3 extends over 13 amino acids. CDR3 sequence: CAWTGGYNQPQHF. The CDR3 DNA is TGTGCCTGGACCGGGGGATATAATCAGCCCCAGCATTTT. The entire variable domain, with the rest obtained from reference TRBV30 and TRBJ1-5, is as follows: SQTIHQWPATLVQPVGSPLSLECTVEGTSNPNLYWYRQAAGRGLQLLFYSVGIGQISSEVPQNLSASRPQDRQFILSSKKLLLSDSGFYLCAWTGGYNQPQHFGDGTRLSIL.

The gene calls are TRBV28 and TRBJ1-5, with TRBD1 matching over 10 bases. The germline gives CDR1 MDHEN, CDR2 SYDVKM. With V trimmed by 3 bases and J by 7 bases, 6 bases remained unmatched. This CDR3 comprises 15 residues. CDR3 loop: CASSLGQGTGQPQHF. The CDR3 DNA follows: TGTGCCAGCAGTTTGGGACAGGGGACGGGACAGCCCCAGCATTTT.

This chain connects TRBV7-3 to TRBJ2-7; 8 bases align to TRBD1. The CDR3 runs 15 residues. CDR1 is SGHTA, CDR2 FQGTGA, per germline. V gave up 5 bases and J gave up 6 bases; unmatched junction bases: 12. The CDR3 region is CASSAQGAVIPEQYF. For the CDR3, the DNA is TGTGCCAGCAGCGCCCAGGGGGCAGTGATACCCGAGCAGTACTTC.

The rearrangement links TRBV6-1 to TRBJ1-5; 7 nucleotides align to TRBD1. Germline trimming cut 0 bases from V and 5 bases from J; bases unmatched to any gene: 7. The germline gives CDR1 MNHNS, CDR2 SASEGT. This CDR3 region has 16 residues. The CDR3: CASSEAEGAQHQPQHF. The CDR3 bases are TGTGCCAGCAGTGAAGCGGAGGGGGCCCAGCATCAGCCCCAGCATTTT.

V usage is TRBV7-3 and J usage is TRBJ1-2; 9 nucleotides line up with TRBD1. Trimming removed 5 bases from V and 6 bases from J; junction bases left unmatched: 10. CDR1 is SGHTA and CDR2 is FQGTGA in the germline V gene. There are 15 residues in the CDR3. CDR3 residues: CASSPTGTGYHGYTF. The CDR3 region has the DNA TGTGCCAGCAGCCCAACCGGGACAGGGTACCATGGCTACACCTTC.

This rearrangement joins TRBV6-6 to TRBJ1-2; no reliable D call. Germline CDR1 and CDR2: MNHNY and SVGAGI (reference sequence). This CDR3 is built from 13 residues. V dropped 5 bases and J dropped 3 bases, with 10 bases sitting between them. For the CDR3, the DNA is TGTGCCAGCAGTCCTGGGCCACACTATGGCTACACCTTC. Its translation: CASSPGPHYGYTF.

The V gene is TRBV6-5, the J gene TRBJ1-1; D remains unclear. Germline-derived CDR1 and CDR2 are MNHEY and SVGAGI. Trimming removed 7 bases from V and 4 bases from J, with 13 bases in between. CDR3 length: 13 amino acids. The CDR3 DNA sequence: TGTGCCAGCACCCCTAGAAGATTCACTGAAGCTTTCTTT. Translation: CASTPRRFTEAFF.

The V and J genes are TRBV5-8 and TRBJ2-7; 10 nucleotides align to TRBD1. The CDR3 length is 11 residues. Germline values: CDR1 SGHTS, CDR2 YDEGEE. J lost 4 bases, V lost 10 bases, and 2 bases had no gene match. CDR3 coding DNA: TGTGCCGGGGACAGGGGTTACGAGCAGTACTTC. Protein sequence: CAGDRGYEQYF.

This clone showed up just once. The chain couples TRBV19 to TRBJ1-1, with a tentative D call TRBD1 (6 bases). CDR1 and CDR2 (germline): LNHDA, SQIVND (reference sequence). The CDR3 extends over 14 amino acids. V was trimmed by 1 base and J by 9 bases, leaving 15 bases between them. The CDR3 DNA reads TGTGCCAGTAGTATAGGAACAGGGCAGGGGAAAGCTTTCTTT. It codes for CASSIGTGQGKAFF.

This clone was counted between two and nine times. V usage is TRBV19 and J usage is TRBJ2-7, with D perhaps TRBD1 (6 bases). CDR1 LNHDA and CDR2 SQIVND come from the germline V gene (reference sequence). This CDR3 spans 13 amino acids. The V end was cut by 6 bases, the J end by 3 bases, with 12 bases between. DNA of the CDR3: TGTGCCAGTAGCAGACAGGTTAGCTACGAGCAGTACTTC. It yields the protein CASSRQVSYEQYF.

The V call is TRBV5-1, the J call TRBJ1-1; D unclear. V lost 7 bases and J 4 bases, leaving 20 bases between the germline ends. There are 15 residues in the CDR3. Germline CDR1 is SGHRS and CDR2 is YFSETQ. The CDR3 DNA follows: TGCGCCAGCCATCTCGAGAACCCGAGGAGCACTGAAGCTTTCTTT. Translated, it gives CASHLENPRSTEAFF.

This clone was detected a few times. The chain joins TRBV28 to TRBJ2-3; possibly TRBD2 for D (7 bases). Germline V gives CDR1 MDHEN, CDR2 SYDVKM. This CDR3 comprises 15 residues. V lost 6 bases and J 2 bases, leaving 15 bases between the germline ends. CDR3 bases: TGTGCCAGCAGCCAAGGGGGGGCCCCCACAGATACGCAGTATTTT. Translation gives CASSQGGAPTDTQYF.

This chain joins TRBV7-9 and TRBJ2-5; TRBD1 matches at 7 bases. V lost 3 bases and J lost 2; bases outside the gene matches: 3. This CDR3 has 14 residues. The germline V gene encodes CDR1 SEHNR and CDR2 FQNEAQ (reference sequence). The CDR3 coding sequence is TGTGCCAGCAGCTTCACAGGGGAGCAAGAGACCCAGTACTTC. Encoded protein: CASSFTGEQETQYF.

The chain joins TRBV15 to TRBJ1-2; D is perhaps TRBD1 (5 bases). Between the trimmed V and J ends, which lost 3 bases and 4 bases, there was a span of 15 bases. The CDR3 runs 15 residues. Germline CDR1 reads LNHNV; CDR2 reads YYDKDF (reference sequence). The CDR3 DNA follows: TGTGCCACCAGCAGGGGAGGGACCGACGGCTATGGCTACACCTTC. As protein: CATSRGGTDGYGYTF.

The rearrangement joins TRBV15 to TRBJ1-1; possible D gene TRBD1, 5 bases. Germline CDR1 reads LNHNV; CDR2 reads YYDKDF (reference sequence). Between the trimmed V and J ends, which lost 5 bases and 1 base, there was a span of 17 bases. This CDR3 has 16 residues. CDR3 sequence reads: CATSPGPGAANTEAFF. In DNA form, the CDR3 reads TGTGCCACCAGCCCGGGACCGGGAGCCGCGAACACTGAAGCTTTCTTT.